This T cell receptor (beta chain) appears in the sequencing data of a study of blood T cell repertoires in COVID-19. Study details: In each case, the material was cDNA or gDNA derived from T cells, B-cell-depleted T cells, or PBMCs.

CDR1 and CDR2 (germline): SNHLY, FYNNEI. V lost 3 bases, J lost 10 bases, and 24 bases lay in between. The CDR3 runs to 16 residues. The table lists this clone with a count of one. Method: immunoSEQ multiplex PCR; TCRdb's copy keeps in-frame clones and lacks some. The data show around 64,000 clones, 80% to 90% seen once. The V gene is TRBV2, the J gene TRBJ2-5, with a tentative D call TRBD2 (6 bases). The sequence was collected from a man aged 30-40 years with acute or convalescent COVID-19. Sequences were obtained from peripheral blood. The CDR3 sequence: CASSEFRDSEIGGQYF. The CDR3 DNA reads as TGTGCCAGCAGTGAGTTCCGGGACTCCGAAATCGGGGGCCAGTACTTC.